Following are 30 T cell receptor beta chains from one sample sequenced in a study of blood T cell repertoires in COVID-19. TCRdb's copy holds only in-frame clones and misses some; the assay was immunoSEQ multiplex PCR. The table shows about 270,000 clones, with approximately 90% occurring only once. What was sequenced was PBMCs or T cells enriched from blood (not recorded which). Receptors originate from a middle-aged man who had been exposed to COVID-19.

The genes are TRBV7-6 and TRBJ2-1; possible D gene TRBD2, 6 bases. The CDR3 sequence is 11 residues long. CDR1 and CDR2 (germline): SGHVS, FNYEAQ. The V end lost 5 bases, the J end lost 8 bases, and 7 bases lay between the germline ends. CDR3: CASSPGDEQFF. The DNA of the CDR3 is TGTGCCAGCAGCCCGGGGGATGAGCAGTTCTTC.

The chain joins TRBV10-3 to TRBJ1-1; 8 bases agree with TRBD1. Germline assignment: CDR1 ENHRY and CDR2 SYGVKD. The CDR3 runs 14 residues. The ends lost 6 bases at V and 1 base at J; junction bases unmatched: 4. The CDR3 DNA sequence: TGTGCCATCAGCCAGACAGGGGCGAACACTGAAGCTTTCTTT. Amino acid sequence: CAISQTGANTEAFF.

V usage is TRBV28 and J usage is TRBJ1-2; D not resolved. This CDR3 has 13 amino acids. In germline, CDR1 is MDHEN, CDR2 SYDVKM. The ends were cut back, 2 bases at V and 8 bases at J, with 12 bases in the middle. This chain's CDR3 is CASSLPQARGYTF. As DNA, the CDR3 is TGTGCCAGCAGTTTACCCCAGGCACGGGGCTACACCTTC.

The chain carries TRBV11-2 and TRBJ1-1, with D possibly being TRBD1 (5 bases). V was clipped by 6 bases and J by 3 bases, with 20 bases between them. The CDR3 runs to 16 residues. Per germline, CDR1 SGHAT and CDR2 FQNNGV. For the CDR3, the DNA is TGTGCCAGCAGGTCTGACATAGACAGATCTTACACTGAAGCTTTCTTT. Its translation is CASRSDIDRSYTEAFF.

This chain links TRBV11-2 with TRBJ1-1; 12 nucleotides line up with TRBD1. Losses at the gene ends were 5 bases for V and 0 bases for J; bases not matched to a gene: 7. Germline loops: CDR1 SGHAT, CDR2 FQNNGV. This CDR3 is built from 17 residues. CDR3: CASSIGTGGNMNTEAFF. Here the CDR3 DNA reads TGTGCCAGCAGCATCGGGACAGGGGGCAACATGAACACTGAAGCTTTCTTT.

The rearrangement uses TRBV3-1 (or the pseudogene TRBV3-2) and TRBJ2-1, with 10 bases lining up with TRBD2. This CDR3 region has 14 residues. Germline CDR1 reads LGHDT; CDR2 reads YNNKEL (reference sequence). After removal of 2 bases from V and 8 bases from J, the junction contained 3 bases not matched to a gene. The CDR3 sequence is CASSQSSGSDEQFF. CDR3 nucleotides: TGTGCCAGCAGCCAATCTAGCGGGAGCGATGAGCAGTTCTTC.

This clone appeared once. The CDR3 region has the DNA TGTGCCAGCAGCTCCGGACAGCGGCCATACACTGAAGCTTTCTTT. Protein: CASSSGQRPYTEAFF. V is TRBV7-9 and J is TRBJ1-1, with D perhaps TRBD1 (6 bases). The CDR3 has 15 amino acids. The V gene's germline CDR1 is SEHNR and CDR2 FQNEAQ (reference sequence). V was shortened by 4 bases and J by 3 bases, with 15 bases between the two germline ends.

The chain couples TRBV4-1 to TRBJ2-5, with 11 positions matching TRBD2. The germline V gene has CDR1 MGHRA and CDR2 YSYEKL. Trimming took 0 bases from V and 5 from J; bases not matched to a gene: 5. This CDR3 is 16 amino acids long. The CDR3 protein is CASSQELAGEVETQYF. In DNA, the CDR3 is TGCGCCAGCAGCCAAGAACTAGCGGGAGAGGTGGAGACCCAGTACTTC.

This chain joins TRBV19 and TRBJ2-1, with 12 nucleotides matching TRBD2. CDR1 is LNHDA, CDR2 SQIVND, per germline (reference sequence). This CDR3 has 16 residues. The junction had 9 bases not matched to a gene; V was cut back by 3 bases and J by 9 bases. CDR3 sequence (DNA): TGTGCCAGTAGTATCATAATGGTGACTAGCGGGGGTGAGCAGTTCTTC. Translated, it gives CASSIIMVTSGGEQFF.

This sequence joins TRBV28 and TRBJ1-5; 10 bases map to TRBD1. CDR3 length equals 13 residues. The V gene end was trimmed by 11 bases and the J gene end by 6 bases; junction bases not matched to a gene: 7. Germline CDR1 reads MDHEN; CDR2 reads SYDVKM. The CDR3 coding sequence is TGTGCCGTCCGACAGGGGGCGCGTCAGCCCCAGCATTTT. As protein: CAVRQGARQPQHF.

The rearrangement links TRBV19 to TRBJ2-2; TRBD2 agrees at 8 bases. Per germline, CDR1 LNHDA and CDR2 SQIVND (reference sequence). Trimming cost V 7 bases and J 6 bases; bases outside gene matches: 13. There are 16 residues in the CDR3. In nucleotides, the CDR3 is TGTGCCAGTACCCCCGGGGGGGGGCTCGTAGCCGGGGAGCTGTTTTTT. Encoded protein: CASTPGGGLVAGELFF. Drawing the rest from reference TRBV19 and TRBJ2-2, the complete variable domain is DGGITQSPKYLFRKEGQNVTLSCEQNLNHDAMYWYRQDPGQGLRLIYYSQIVNDFQKGDIAEGYSVSREKKESFPLTVTSAQKNPTAFYLCASTPGGGLVAGELFFGEGSRLTVL.

The rearrangement links TRBV5-1 to TRBJ1-4, with D possibly TRBD1 on 6 matching bases. Trimming took 3 bases from V and 8 from J, leaving 8 bases between them. This CDR3 region has 12 residues. Germline loops: CDR1 SGHRS, CDR2 YFSETQ. CDR3 sequence (DNA): TGCGCCAGCAGCTCCGACAGGGAAAAACTGTTTTTT. It specifies CASSSDREKLFF.

This clone was counted a single time. The CDR3 coding sequence is TGTGCCAGCAGTTATACGACTAGCGGGAGATTTTTACGAAACAATGAGCAGTTCTTC. Translation gives CASSYTTSGRFLRNNEQFF. This chain links TRBV6-2 or TRBV6-3 with TRBJ2-1; 12 bases line up with TRBD2. The V segment lost 3 bases and the J segment 5 bases; nucleotides outside the gene matches: 14. This CDR3 contains 19 residues. Germline lookup yields CDR1 MNHEY and CDR2 SVGEGT.

The gene calls are TRBV4-3 and TRBJ1-1; D is unresolved. Germline assignment: CDR1 LGHNA and CDR2 YSLEER. The CDR3 is 16 residues long. Trimming left V 0 bases short and J 0 bases short, with 11 bases between. CDR3 bases: TGCGCCAGCAGCCAAGATAGTTTTAATATGAACACTGAAGCTTTCTTT. This encodes CASSQDSFNMNTEAFF.

The chain combines TRBV3-1 (or the pseudogene TRBV3-2) with TRBJ1-4; TRBD1 might be the D (5 bases). Looked up from germline, CDR1 is LGHDT and CDR2 is YNNKEL (reference sequence). The CDR3 is 15 residues long. The germline V and J ends were trimmed by 0 bases and 8 bases, with 13 bases remaining between them. CDR3 nucleotides: TGTGCCAGCAGCCAAGATGGCAGGGTTGGCGAAAAACTGTTTTTT. Translated, it gives CASSQDGRVGEKLFF.

This clone has a single count. J is TRBJ1-6 and V is TRBV5-1, with D tentatively TRBD1 (5 bases). Trimming took 1 base from V and 10 from J, leaving 24 bases between them. This CDR3 is 18 amino acids long. Germline CDR1 is SGHRS and CDR2 is YFSETQ. This chain's CDR3 is CASSLNSGRAEGQSPLHF. The CDR3, as DNA: TGCGCCAGCAGCTTGAATTCCGGCAGGGCCGAAGGGCAATCACCCCTCCACTTT.

The chain recombines TRBV6-5 with TRBJ2-7, with 7 bases matching TRBD1. The V gene end was trimmed by 6 bases and the J gene end by 2 bases; junction bases not matched to a gene: 7. Per the germline V gene, CDR1 is MNHEY and CDR2 is SVGAGI. CDR3 length equals 14 residues. In nucleotides, the CDR3 is TGTGCCAGCAGAATCGGGACAGCCCCCTACGAGCAGTACTTC. Its protein is CASRIGTAPYEQYF.

The chain recombines TRBV5-6 with TRBJ2-2; 11 bases agree with TRBD2. J gave up 9 bases and V 4 bases, and 5 bases lay outside the gene matches. Germline V gene sequence: CDR1 SGHDT, CDR2 YYEEEE. The CDR3 spans 14 residues. The CDR3 bases are TGTGCCAGCAGCCTCCCGACTAGCGGGAGGGAGCTGTTTTTT. Its translation is CASSLPTSGRELFF.

The chain joins TRBV20-1 to TRBJ1-5; the match to TRBD1 covers 7 bases. The CDR3 length is 14 residues. Germline V CDR1 and CDR2: DFQATT, SNEGSKA (reference sequence). After removal of 3 bases from V and 1 base from J, the junction contained 3 bases not matched to a gene. CDR3: CSASKQGSNQPQHF. DNA of the CDR3: TGCAGTGCTAGTAAACAGGGGAGCAATCAGCCCCAGCATTTT.

V usage is TRBV20-1 and J usage is TRBJ2-2, with 7 bases fitting TRBD2. The CDR3 consists of 16 residues. V lost 3 bases, J lost 7 bases, and 14 bases stayed unmatched. Germline-derived CDR1 and CDR2 are DFQATT and SNEGSKA (reference sequence). The CDR3 DNA reads as TGCAGTGCTAGTAATCCTCGAGCGGGAAACCGCGGGGAGCTGTTTTTT. It yields the protein CSASNPRAGNRGELFF.

The J gene is TRBJ2-3, the V gene TRBV4-1; D is perhaps TRBD1 (6 bases). The CDR3 consists of 15 residues. V dropped 3 bases and J dropped 2 bases, with 12 bases sitting between them. Germline loops: CDR1 MGHRA, CDR2 YSYEKL. Here the CDR3 reads CASSHQTGITDTQYF. As DNA, the CDR3 is TGCGCCAGCAGCCACCAGACAGGAATCACAGATACGCAGTATTTT.

The chain is built from TRBV27 and TRBJ2-3; TRBD1 aligns across 7 bases. Germline lookup yields CDR1 MNHEY and CDR2 SMNVEV (reference sequence). The CDR3 extends over 14 amino acids. Unmatched junction bases numbered 5, after V lost 6 bases and J lost 2 bases. CDR3 amino acids: CASSRDSITDTQYF. DNA for the CDR3: TGTGCCAGCAGCCGGGACAGTATCACAGATACGCAGTATTTT.

The gene calls are TRBV19 and TRBJ2-1; TRBD1 agrees at 7 bases. The ends lost 6 bases at V and 10 bases at J; junction bases unmatched: 9. Germline CDR1 reads LNHDA; CDR2 reads SQIVND (reference sequence). This CDR3 region has 13 residues. The CDR3 DNA reads as TGTGCCAGTAGCCCAGGGGGTAAGTGGGAGCAGTTCTTC. This encodes CASSPGGKWEQFF.

J is TRBJ2-1 and V is TRBV18; TRBD1 matches 8 bases. V trimming: 4 bases; J trimming: 5 bases; junction bases outside the gene matches: 7. Germline CDR1 is KGHSH and CDR2 is LQKENI. The CDR3 has 15 residues. CDR3 bases: TGTGCCAGCTCACGAACAGGGGGAACCAACAATGAGCAGTTCTTC. Amino acids: CASSRTGGTNNEQFF. The variable domain in full, completed from reference TRBV18 and TRBJ2-1, reads NAGVMQNPRHLVRRRGQEARLRCSPMKGHSHVYWYRQLPEEGLKFMVYLQKENIIDESGMPKERFSAEFPKEGPSILRIQQVVRGDSAAYFCASSRTGGTNNEQFFGPGTRLTVL.

The chain is built from TRBV4-1 and TRBJ2-5, with 12 bases matching TRBD2. Unmatched junction bases numbered 12, after V lost 5 bases and J lost 5 bases. The CDR3 contains 17 residues. Germline CDR1 MGHRA, CDR2 YSYEKL. The CDR3 spells CASSTGLAGGPGETQYF. CDR3 DNA sequence: TGCGCCAGCAGCACGGGGCTAGCGGGAGGGCCAGGTGAGACCCAGTACTTC.

The rearrangement joins TRBV7-9 to TRBJ2-2, with a possible D match to TRBD2 (6 bases). V was pared by 6 bases and J by 8 bases, with 16 bases between. The CDR3 consists of 14 residues. Germline V gives CDR1 SEHNR, CDR2 FQNEAQ (reference sequence). The DNA for the CDR3 is TGTGCCAGCAGTTACTCGGAGGGGCCTGGGGAGCTGTTTTTT. This gives the protein CASSYSEGPGELFF.

The chain combines TRBV14 with TRBJ2-7, with 8 nucleotides matching TRBD2. The CDR3 extends over 15 amino acids. Trimming took 6 bases from V and 6 from J; bases not matched to a gene: 13. Germline loops: CDR1 SGHDN, CDR2 FVKESK. CDR3 sequence reads: CASSPNPGTRGEQYF. The CDR3 DNA follows: TGTGCCAGCAGTCCCAACCCCGGGACTAGAGGCGAGCAGTACTTC.

This clone was seen just once. This chain joins TRBV13 and TRBJ2-1; D unresolved. This CDR3 contains 15 residues. V was shortened by 3 bases and J by 0 bases, with 9 bases between the two germline ends. Per the germline V gene, CDR1 is PRHDT and CDR2 is FYEKMQ (reference sequence). The CDR3 loop reads CASSFGLSSYNEQFF. The CDR3 DNA sequence: TGTGCCAGCAGCTTTGGGCTAAGCTCCTACAATGAGCAGTTCTTC.

The J gene is TRBJ2-7, the V gene TRBV29-1; D is unclear. The CDR3 sequence is 12 residues long. Trimming removed 6 bases at V and 2 bases at J, with 11 bases between. The germline V gene encodes CDR1 SQVTM and CDR2 ANQGSEA. In DNA form, the CDR3 reads TGCAGCGTCGCACTTACTGCCTACGAGCAGTACTTC. It specifies CSVALTAYEQYF.

This clone was recorded once. The gene calls are TRBV7-9 and TRBJ1-1; no reliable D call. Germline-derived CDR1 and CDR2 are SEHNR and FQNEAQ (reference sequence). V was cut by 5 bases and J by 10 bases, with 14 bases left in between. This CDR3 spans 12 amino acids. CDR3 protein: CASSRGGAGAFF. Written as DNA, the CDR3 is TGTGCCAGCAGCCGAGGAGGAGCGGGAGCTTTCTTT.